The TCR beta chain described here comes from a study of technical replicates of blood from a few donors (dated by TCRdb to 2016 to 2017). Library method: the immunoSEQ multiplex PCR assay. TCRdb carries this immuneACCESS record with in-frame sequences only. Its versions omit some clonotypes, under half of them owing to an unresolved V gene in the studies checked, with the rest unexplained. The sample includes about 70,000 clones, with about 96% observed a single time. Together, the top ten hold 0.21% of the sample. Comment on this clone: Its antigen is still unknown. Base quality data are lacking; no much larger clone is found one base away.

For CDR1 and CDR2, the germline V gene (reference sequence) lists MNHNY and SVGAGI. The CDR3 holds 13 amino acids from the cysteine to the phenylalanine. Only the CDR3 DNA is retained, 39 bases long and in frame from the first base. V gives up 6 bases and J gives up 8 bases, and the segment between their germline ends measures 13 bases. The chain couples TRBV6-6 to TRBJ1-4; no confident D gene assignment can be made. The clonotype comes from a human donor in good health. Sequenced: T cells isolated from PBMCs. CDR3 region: CASSPAAFEKLFF. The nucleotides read TGTGCCAGCAGCCCCGCCGCGTTCGAAAAACTGTTTTTT.